The T cell receptor (beta chain) under discussion was sequenced for a study of T-cell reconstitution after alpha-beta-depleted transplantation in children. The CDR3 is made up of 17 amino acids. CDR1 and CDR2 from the germline V gene are SGDLS and YYNGEE. Germline trimming cut 0 bases from V and 1 base from J; bases unmatched to any gene: 6. Unique molecular identifiers were incorporated when the TCRbeta library was constructed. From the PCR reads, TCRdb called clonotypes with MiXCR, one entry per CDR3 protein. The data show hundreds of thousands of distinct CDR3 sequences, with about 10% seen just once and roughly 9.1% held by the top ten.

The gene calls are TRBV9 and TRBJ2-3, with TRBD2 matching 9 bases. Source: PBMCs from the stem cell graft donor, taken from the stem cell graft. The clonotype originates from a human donor who donated a stem cell graft to a child with SCID. The CDR3 is CASSVEARTSGTDTQYF. For the CDR3, the DNA is TGTGCCAGCAGCGTAGAGGCGAGGACTAGCGGCACAGATACGCAGTATTTT.